This T cell receptor (beta chain) is from a study of T cells in Graves' hyperthyroidism and ophthalmopathy. Exclusion criteria comprised uncontrolled infection, other autoimmune disease, pregnancy or lactation. This clonotype has at least ten counts. Germline V gene sequence: CDR1 GTSNPN, CDR2 SVGIG (reference sequence). V was shortened by 2 bases and J by 3 bases, with 10 bases between the two germline ends. The CDR3 runs 14 residues. RNA transcripts gave rise to amplified TCR beta CDR3 regions. During a first-round RT-PCR of the TCR CDR3, the HTBI primer set was used. TCRdb processed the multiplex PCR reads anew with MiXCR; each CDR3 protein has one entry. The repertoire includes hundreds of thousands of distinct CDR3 sequences, roughly 15% of them detected once, and roughly 13% sits in the top ten.

The receptor was derived from a man younger than 35 with Graves' ophthalmopathy. Sequencing used blood. The chain joins TRBV30 to TRBJ2-2; no reliable D call. The CDR3 region is CAWSIDTDTGELFF. CDR3 in DNA: TGTGCCTGGAGTATTGACACTGACACCGGGGAGCTGTTTTTT.